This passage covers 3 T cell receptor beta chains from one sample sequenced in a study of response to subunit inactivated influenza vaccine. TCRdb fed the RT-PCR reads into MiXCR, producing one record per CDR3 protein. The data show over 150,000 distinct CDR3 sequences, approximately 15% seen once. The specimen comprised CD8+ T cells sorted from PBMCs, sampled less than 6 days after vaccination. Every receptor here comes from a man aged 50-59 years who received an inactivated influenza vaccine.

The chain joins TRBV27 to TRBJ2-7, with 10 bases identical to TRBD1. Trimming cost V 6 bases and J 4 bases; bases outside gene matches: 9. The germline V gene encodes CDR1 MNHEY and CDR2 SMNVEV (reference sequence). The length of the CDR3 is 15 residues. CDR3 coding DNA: TGTGCCAGCAGGTCGGGGGACAGGGGTTGGTACGAGCAGTACTTC. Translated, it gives CASRSGDRGWYEQYF.

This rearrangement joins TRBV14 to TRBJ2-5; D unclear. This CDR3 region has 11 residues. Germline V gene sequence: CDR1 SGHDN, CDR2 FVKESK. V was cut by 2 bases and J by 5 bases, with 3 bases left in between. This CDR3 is CASSQYETQYF. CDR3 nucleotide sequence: TGTGCCAGCAGCCAATACGAGACCCAGTACTTC. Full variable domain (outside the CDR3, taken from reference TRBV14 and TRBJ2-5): EAGVTQFPSHSVIEKGQTVTLRCDPISGHDNLYWYRRVMGKEIKFLLHFVKESKQDESGMPNNRFLAERTGGTYSTLKVQPAELEDSGVYFCASSQYETQYFGPGTRLLVL.

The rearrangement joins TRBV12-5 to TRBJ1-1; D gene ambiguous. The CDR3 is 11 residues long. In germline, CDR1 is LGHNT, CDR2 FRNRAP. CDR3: CAAGPETEAFF. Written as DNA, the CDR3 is TGTGCAGCGGGTCCGGAAACTGAAGCTTTCTTT.